This is a list of T cell receptor beta chains from one sample in a study of T cell repertoires in cytomegalovirus infection. Which antigens these TCRs recognize remains unknown. TCRdb fed the reads into MiXCR, producing one record per CDR3 protein. The sample contains approximately 76,000 distinct CDR3 sequences, roughly a quarter of which appear only once. The specimen was CD8+ T cells from cultured PBMCs, collected from culture after CMV antigen stimulation. These receptors originate from a human donor in good health (CMV status not recorded). Some clones in this sample may be carry-over from other donors' samples. CDR3s include the opening cysteine and the closing phenylalanine or tryptophan. Each record gives: CDR3 length, clone size, J gene, D gene, V gene, CDR3 DNA, CDR3 protein. The D gene is left open where the match is weak. Not all rows give a size; the values are once, few, many and, for expanded clones, a class.

>14|-|TRBJ1-5|-|TRBV12-3/TRBV12-4
TGTGCCAGCAGTTGGGGTGCGGGGAATCAGCCCCAGCATTTT
CASSWGAGNQPQHF
>13|-|TRBJ2-4|-|TRBV5-1
TGCGCCAGCAGCTCTGGTACAGAAAACATTCAGTACTTC
CASSSGTENIQYF
>16|-|TRBJ2-5|-|TRBV11-2
TGTGCCAGCAGTAGGGAACAGGGAGGTCCGCAAGAGACCCAGTACTTC
CASSREQGGPQETQYF
>13|-|TRBJ1-3|TRBD1|TRBV28
TGTGCCAGCGGGTGGACAGGGGGAAACACCATATATTTT
CASGWTGGNTIYF
>15|few|TRBJ2-7|TRBD1|TRBV27
TGTGCCAGCAGCAAAGGACAGGCCAGCTCCTACGAGCAGTACTTC
CASSKGQASSYEQYF
>15|many|TRBJ2-7|TRBD1|TRBV4-1
TGCGCCAGCAGCCAGGGACAGCCTAGCTCCTACGAGCAGTACTTC
CASSQGQPSSYEQYF
>14|-|TRBJ1-5|-|TRBV7-9
TGTGCCAGCAGCGAGACAGAGAGCAATCAGCCCCAGCATTTT
CASSETESNQPQHF
>16|-|TRBJ2-7|-|TRBV27
TGTGCCAGCACAAATTCCGGACATCTGAACTTCTACGAGCAGTACTTC
CASTNSGHLNFYEQYF
>15|-|TRBJ2-7|-|TRBV11-1
TGTGCCAGCAGCCCCCAAAAGTCAATAGACTACGAGCAGTACTTC
CASSPQKSIDYEQYF
>15|few|TRBJ2-1|-|TRBV6-1
TGTGCCAGCAGGGACAGAACGGGGGGATACAATGAGCAGTTCTTC
CASRDRTGGYNEQFF
>17|few|TRBJ2-2|TRBD2|TRBV9
TGTGCCAGCAGCGCAGTAGCAGCTGGGCGGGGGACCGGGGAGCTGTTTTTT
CASSAVAAGRGTGELFF